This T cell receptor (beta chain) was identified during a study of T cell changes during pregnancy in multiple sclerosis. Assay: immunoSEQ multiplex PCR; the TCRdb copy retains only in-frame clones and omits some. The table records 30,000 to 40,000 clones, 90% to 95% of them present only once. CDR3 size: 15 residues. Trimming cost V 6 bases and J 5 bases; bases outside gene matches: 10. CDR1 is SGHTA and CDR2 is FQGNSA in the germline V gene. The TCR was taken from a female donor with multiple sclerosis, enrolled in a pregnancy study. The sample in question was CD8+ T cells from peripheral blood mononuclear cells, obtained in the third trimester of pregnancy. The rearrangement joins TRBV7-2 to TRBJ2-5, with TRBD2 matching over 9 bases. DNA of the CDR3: TGTGCCAGCAGTCCATGGCGGGGGGGCTCGGAGACCCAGTACTTC. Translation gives CASSPWRGGSETQYF.